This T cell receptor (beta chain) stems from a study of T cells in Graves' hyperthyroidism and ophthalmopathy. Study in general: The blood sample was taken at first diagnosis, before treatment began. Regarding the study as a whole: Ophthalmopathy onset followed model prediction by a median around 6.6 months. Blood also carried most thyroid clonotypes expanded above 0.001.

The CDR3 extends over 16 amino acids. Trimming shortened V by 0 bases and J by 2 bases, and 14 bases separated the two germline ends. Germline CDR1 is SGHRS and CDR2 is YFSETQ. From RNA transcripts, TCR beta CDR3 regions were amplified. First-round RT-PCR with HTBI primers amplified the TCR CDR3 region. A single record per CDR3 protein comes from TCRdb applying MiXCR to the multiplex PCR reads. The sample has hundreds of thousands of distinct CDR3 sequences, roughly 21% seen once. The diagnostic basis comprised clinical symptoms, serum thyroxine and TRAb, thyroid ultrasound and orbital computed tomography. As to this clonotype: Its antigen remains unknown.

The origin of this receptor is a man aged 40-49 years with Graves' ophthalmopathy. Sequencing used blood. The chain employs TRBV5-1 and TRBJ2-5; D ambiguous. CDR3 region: CASSLADRGWQETQYF. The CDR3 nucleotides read TGCGCCAGCAGCTTGGCCGATCGAGGCTGGCAAGAGACCCAGTACTTC.